This entry lists 8 T cell receptor beta chains sequenced from one sample in a study of shared clonotypes between healthy human individuals. Data came from immunoSEQ multiplex PCR; TCRdb stores just in-frame clones and leaves some out. Found here are 950,000 to 1,200,000 clones, roughly 77% of them singletons; the top ten hold roughly 0.83%. Sequenced material: memory CD4+ T cells from PBMCs. Sample subset: CD45RA-negative fraction. These receptors came from a young man in good health. Some clones in this sample may be carry-over from other donors' samples.

V usage is TRBV6-1 and J usage is TRBJ1-5; D ambiguous. The V end was cut by 0 bases, the J end by 3 bases, with 9 bases between. This CDR3 region has 15 residues. Germline V CDR1 and CDR2: MNHNS, SASEGT. This chain's CDR3 is CASSEAGGNNQPQHF. DNA for the CDR3: TGTGCCAGCAGTGAAGCGGGCGGGAACAATCAGCCCCAGCATTTT.

The chain has TRBV7-2 and TRBJ2-7; weak D call: TRBD1 (6 bases). The CDR3 is 13 amino acids. V was shortened by 5 bases and J by 6 bases, with 14 bases between the two germline ends. Germline values: CDR1 SGHTA, CDR2 FQGNSA. CDR3 loop: CASSLKQGTEQYF. The DNA for the CDR3 is TGTGCCAGCAGCCTAAAACAGGGTACCGAGCAGTACTTC.

Points on this clone: The same CDR3 also results from other DNA sequences found in this sample. The CDR3 bases are TGTGCCAGCAGCGTCGGGGTAGGGGCAGAGACCGGGGAGCTGTTTTTT. It encodes CASSVGVGAETGELFF. This sequence joins TRBV9 and TRBJ2-2; D is possibly TRBD1 or TRBD2 (5 bases each). Deletions cut 2 bases from V and 5 bases from J, with 16 bases between. This CDR3 is built from 16 residues. Per the germline V gene, CDR1 is SGDLS and CDR2 is YYNGEE.

The chain carries TRBV5-1 and TRBJ2-5; maybe TRBD2 (5 bases). V lost 3 bases and J lost 5, with 17 bases in between. Germline V gene sequence: CDR1 SGHRS, CDR2 YFSETQ. The CDR3 contains 15 residues. The CDR3 sequence: CASSSDGRAGETQYF. The CDR3 nucleotides read TGCGCCAGCAGCTCGGACGGGCGGGCTGGCGAGACCCAGTACTTC.

The chain recombines TRBV5-1 with TRBJ2-5; 14 nucleotides agree with TRBD2. The CDR3 has 17 amino acids. Germline trimming cut 3 bases from V and 0 bases from J; bases unmatched to any gene: 4. The germline V gene encodes CDR1 SGHRS and CDR2 YFSETQ. The CDR3 sequence: CASSSGTSGGYQETQYF. CDR3 nucleotides: TGCGCCAGCAGCTCGGGGACTAGCGGGGGATACCAAGAGACCCAGTACTTC.

V and J are TRBV30 and TRBJ1-2; D is possibly TRBD1 (6 bases). The CDR3 spans 13 residues. Trimming took off 0 bases at V and 8 bases at J, with 13 bases between the two ends. From germline, CDR1 is GTSNPN and CDR2 SVGIG (reference sequence). The CDR3 DNA follows: TGTGCCTGGAGTGTACTAGGGGGGACGGGCTACACCTTC. It is translated as CAWSVLGGTGYTF.

This clone was seen a single time. The J gene is TRBJ1-5, the V gene TRBV15; D possibly corresponds to TRBD1 (5 bases). Per the germline V gene, CDR1 is LNHNV and CDR2 is YYDKDF (reference sequence). The CDR3 totals 15 residues. Trimming left V 4 bases short and J 4 bases short, with 14 bases between. The DNA of the CDR3 is TGTGCCACCAGCACCCGGGGGGGTTGGAATCAGCCCCAGCATTTT. Translation gives CATSTRGGWNQPQHF.

This chain connects TRBV18 to TRBJ1-1; D may be TRBD1 (5 bases). In germline, CDR1 is KGHSH, CDR2 LQKENI. Trimming took off 3 bases at V and 8 bases at J, with 22 bases between the two ends. The CDR3 is 16 residues long. The chain's CDR3 is CASSPRVIGAKTEAFF. The CDR3 bases are TGTGCCAGCTCACCGAGGGTAATCGGGGCGAAGACGGAAGCTTTCTTT. Full variable domain (outside the CDR3, taken from reference TRBV18 and TRBJ1-1): NAGVMQNPRHLVRRRGQEARLRCSPMKGHSHVYWYRQLPEEGLKFMVYLQKENIIDESGMPKERFSAEFPKEGPSILRIQQVVRGDSAAYFCASSPRVIGAKTEAFFGQGTRLTVV.